The 30 T cell receptor beta chains listed next were all sequenced from one sample in a study of T-cell reconstitution after alpha-beta-depleted transplantation in children. Unique molecular identifiers were used in preparing the TCRbeta library. TCRdb fed the PCR reads into MiXCR, producing one record per CDR3 protein. The data contain about 360,000 distinct CDR3 sequences, about 14% of them singletons. The starting material was PBMCs, obtained from the stem cell graft. Receptors were obtained from a human donor who donated a stem cell graft to a child with Fanconi anemia.

This chain connects TRBV7-9 to TRBJ2-5, with 7 bases lining up with TRBD1. Germline CDR1 and CDR2: SEHNR and FQNEAQ (reference sequence). The CDR3 sequence is 15 residues long. Germline trimming cut 4 bases from V and 5 bases from J; bases unmatched to any gene: 10. The CDR3 sequence is CASSSTGSLWETQYF. For the CDR3, the DNA is TGTGCCAGCAGCTCGACAGGGAGTCTTTGGGAGACCCAGTACTTC.

This rearrangement joins TRBV9 to TRBJ2-1; a weak D match, TRBD2 (6 bases). Per germline, CDR1 SGDLS and CDR2 YYNGEE. The CDR3 consists of 15 residues. V was shortened by 2 bases and J by 9 bases, with 18 bases between the two germline ends. CDR3 sequence (DNA): TGTGCCAGCAGCGTGGGCGGGGCCCACAACGGTGAGCAGTTCTTC. Its translation: CASSVGGAHNGEQFF.

This clonotype appeared a few times. V and J are TRBV4-3 and TRBJ1-2; D is undetermined. V shed 1 base and J shed 5 bases, with 14 bases lying between them. Germline values: CDR1 LGHNA, CDR2 YSLEER. This CDR3 has 15 amino acids. The CDR3 bases are TGCGCCAGCAGCCAAGTTAACAGTGGGATTTATGGCTACACCTTC. It encodes CASSQVNSGIYGYTF.

This chain joins TRBV7-2 and TRBJ1-1; D unclear. The V and J ends lost 1 base and 6 bases respectively, with 12 bases between them. Germline lookup yields CDR1 SGHTA and CDR2 FQGNSA. The CDR3 sequence is 14 residues long. This CDR3 is CASSLDDLAPEAFF. In DNA form, the CDR3 reads TGTGCCAGCAGCTTAGATGACCTCGCCCCTGAAGCTTTCTTT.

The sample holds a few counts of this clonotype. The chain links TRBV20-1 to TRBJ2-5; 9 nucleotides line up with TRBD2. There are 16 residues in the CDR3. Trimming cost V 3 bases and J 5 bases; bases outside gene matches: 13. Germline V gene data show CDR1 as DFQATT and CDR2 as SNEGSKA (reference sequence). The CDR3 DNA reads TGCAGTGCTAGGAAAGGAAGGCAGCTAGCGGGGGAGACCCAGTACTTC. Protein sequence: CSARKGRQLAGETQYF.

This clonotype was picked up a small number of times. The chain recombines TRBV6-2 or TRBV6-3 with TRBJ1-1, with 8 bases matching TRBD1. There are 18 residues in the CDR3. Looked up from germline, CDR1 is MNHEY and CDR2 is SVGEGT. After removal of 2 bases from V and 1 base from J, the junction contained 12 bases not matched to a gene. CDR3 sequence: CASSYILGRGPRNTEAFF. The CDR3 nucleotides read TGTGCCAGCAGTTACATCCTAGGCAGGGGGCCGAGGAACACTGAAGCTTTCTTT.

This clonotype showed up many times. One junction end does not reproduce the germline sequence, and a read error may be involved. J is TRBJ1-1 and V is TRBV7-9, with D hard to call. The V gene's germline CDR1 is SEHNR and CDR2 FQNEAQ (reference sequence). The CDR3 runs 15 residues. CDR3 nucleotide sequence: TGTGCCAGCAACTTATTCCTCATCAAGGACACTGAAGCTTTCTTT. Residues: CASNLFLIKDTEAFF. Full variable domain (missing parts from reference TRBV7-9 and TRBJ1-1): DTGVSQNPRHKITKRGQNVTFRCDPISEHNRLYWYRQTLGQGPEFLTYFQNEAQLEKSRLLSDRFSAERPKGSFSTLEIQRTEQGDSAMYLCASNLFLIKDTEAFFGQGTRLTVV.

The sample holds a few counts of this clonotype. The chain couples TRBV12-3 or TRBV12-4 to TRBJ1-1; 7 bases are shared with TRBD1. The trim removed 5 bases at V and 8 bases at J, leaving 5 bases unmatched. This CDR3 is built from 12 residues. CDR3: CASSRGQNEAFF. Here the CDR3 DNA reads TGTGCCAGCAGTCGGGGACAGAACGAAGCTTTCTTT.

This chain uses TRBV6-1 with TRBJ2-5, with a tentative D call TRBD1 (6 bases). CDR3 size: 15 residues. The V and J ends lost 4 bases and 5 bases respectively, with 17 bases between them. Germline V gene lookup returns CDR1 MNHNS and CDR2 SASEGT. CDR3 sequence reads: CASSGQGWGWETQYF. CDR3 bases: TGTGCCAGCAGTGGTCAGGGGTGGGGGTGGGAGACCCAGTACTTC.

The chain recombines TRBV7-8 with TRBJ2-7, with 9 bases lining up with TRBD2. The CDR3 spans 14 residues. The ends lost 3 bases at V and 3 bases at J; junction bases unmatched: 3. CDR1 SGHVS and CDR2 FQNEAQ come from the germline V gene. The CDR3 loop is CASSLLAGFYEQYF. The CDR3, as DNA: TGTGCCAGCAGCTTGCTAGCGGGGTTCTACGAGCAGTACTTC.

The rearrangement joins TRBV6-1 to TRBJ1-2; the match to TRBD1 covers 9 bases. V gave up 7 bases and J gave up 4 bases; unmatched junction bases: 4. Looked up from germline, CDR1 is MNHNS and CDR2 is SASEGT. CDR3 length: 13 residues. CDR3 sequence (DNA): TGTGCCAGCAACCAGGGACAGGGCTATGGCTACACCTTC. Amino acid sequence: CASNQGQGYGYTF.

V and J are TRBV6-1 and TRBJ1-1; D is unclear. The V gene lost 5 bases and the J gene lost 1 base, with 11 bases spanning the gap. Germline CDR1 reads MNHNS; CDR2 reads SASEGT. The CDR3 loop spans 14 amino acids. CDR3 nucleotides: TGTGCCAGCAGTCGGGGAGAGTGGAACACTGAAGCTTTCTTT. This translates into CASSRGEWNTEAFF.

V and J are TRBV27 and TRBJ2-5; TRBD2 aligns across 7 bases. V shed 2 bases and J 0 bases; nucleotides not matched to a gene: 0. Germline V lookup: CDR1 MNHEY, CDR2 SMNVEV (reference sequence). This CDR3 contains 14 residues. CDR3 sequence reads: CASSLSGDQETQYF. DNA of the CDR3: TGTGCCAGCAGTTTAAGCGGGGACCAAGAGACCCAGTACTTC.

This clonotype was recorded many times. The rearrangement links TRBV29-1 to TRBJ2-1; D unclear. With 0 bases removed from V and 7 bases from J, the gap between germline ends came to 10 bases. Germline assignment: CDR1 SQVTM and CDR2 ANQGSEA. This CDR3 region has 13 residues. The CDR3 DNA sequence: TGCAGCGTTGAAGATGCCCGACCGAATGAGCAGTTCTTC. Its protein product is CSVEDARPNEQFF.

This clonotype was seen repeatedly, ten times or more. The chain joins TRBV4-3 to TRBJ2-1; D unresolved. The CDR3 runs 16 residues. With 0 bases removed from V and 8 bases from J, the gap between germline ends came to 17 bases. Germline V gene sequence: CDR1 LGHNA, CDR2 YSLEER. The CDR3 sequence: CASSQDLLVGPDEQFF. In DNA form, the CDR3 reads TGCGCCAGCAGCCAAGATCTTTTGGTCGGACCGGATGAGCAGTTCTTC.

The V call is TRBV5-1, the J call TRBJ1-1; no definite D call. V was pared by 3 bases and J by 0 bases, with 12 bases between. CDR1 and CDR2 (germline): SGHRS, YFSETQ. This CDR3 has 15 residues. The CDR3 nucleotides are TGCGCCAGCAGCTCTGACACGGCTATGAACACTGAAGCTTTCTTT. This sequence encodes CASSSDTAMNTEAFF.

This clonotype was detected a few times. The chain links TRBV20-1 to TRBJ1-2; the match to TRBD1 covers 11 bases. Germline lookup yields CDR1 DFQATT and CDR2 SNEGSKA (reference sequence). With 5 bases clipped from V and 6 bases from J, the junction kept 5 bases outside the gene matches. The CDR3 runs to 13 residues. CDR3 sequence (DNA): TGCAGTGCTCCCGGACAGGGGGCGCATGGCTACACCTTC. Its protein is CSAPGQGAHGYTF.

This clonotype was observed many times. The V call is TRBV12-3 or TRBV12-4, the J call TRBJ2-1; no definite D call. This CDR3 is built from 12 residues. Deletions cut 5 bases from V and 9 bases from J, with 11 bases between. For the CDR3, the DNA is TGTGCCAGCAGTCCGGAATTAAGTGAGCAGTTCTTC. The encoded protein is CASSPELSEQFF.

The CDR3, as DNA: TGTGCCAGCAGCGCAAGCGGGACAGGCCCGGACGAGCAGTACTTC. Translated, it gives CASSASGTGPDEQYF. The V and J genes are TRBV9 and TRBJ2-7; a possible D gene is TRBD1 (8 bases). Trimming removed 3 bases at V and 5 bases at J, with 18 bases between. The length of the CDR3 is 15 residues. Germline V gene lookup returns CDR1 SGDLS and CDR2 YYNGEE.

This clonotype was seen at least ten times. The genes are TRBV2 and TRBJ1-1; D is uncertain. The CDR3 runs to 13 residues. Between the trimmed V and J ends, which lost 5 bases and 6 bases, there was a span of 13 bases. Germline CDR1 is SNHLY and CDR2 is FYNNEI. CDR3 amino acids: CASSPTQRAEAFF. DNA of the CDR3: TGTGCCAGCAGTCCGACCCAAAGAGCTGAAGCTTTCTTT.

The rearrangement uses TRBV3-1 and TRBJ2-5; 10 bases are a match to TRBD2. CDR1 is LGHDT, CDR2 YNNKEL, per germline (reference sequence). The CDR3 consists of 18 residues. J gave up 4 bases and V 0 bases, and 11 bases lay outside the gene matches. Written as DNA, the CDR3 is TGTGCCAGCAGCCAAGATGGGGGAGCGGGGGGGCCTAGAGAGACCCAGTACTTC. Residues: CASSQDGGAGGPRETQYF.

This clonotype was seen a few times. The chain joins TRBV28 to TRBJ2-2; a weak D match, TRBD1 (6 bases). The germline V gene has CDR1 MDHEN and CDR2 SYDVKM. With 8 bases removed from V and 3 bases from J, the gap between germline ends came to 10 bases. The CDR3 is 13 amino acids. The CDR3 spells CASGRQDTGELFF. As DNA, the CDR3 is TGTGCCAGCGGTCGACAGGACACCGGGGAGCTGTTTTTT.

This clonotype showed up just a few times. The chain carries TRBV5-5 and TRBJ2-5; 7 nucleotides agree with TRBD1. The CDR3 length is 14 residues. CDR1 and CDR2 from the germline V gene are SGHKS and YYEKEE (reference sequence). Germline trimming cut 2 bases from V and 4 bases from J; bases unmatched to any gene: 5. CDR3 residues: CASSFLGGVETQYF. CDR3 nucleotides: TGTGCCAGCAGCTTCCTAGGGGGCGTAGAGACCCAGTACTTC.

This clonotype was counted a few times. This chain joins TRBV12-3 or TRBV12-4 and TRBJ2-1, with D perhaps TRBD2 (5 bases). V lost 6 bases and J 14 bases, leaving 14 bases between the germline ends. The CDR3 extends over 11 amino acids. CDR3 amino acids: CASRLGFEEFF. Written as DNA, the CDR3 is TGTGCCAGCAGACTAGGCTTTGAAGAGTTCTTC.

This clonotype was seen many times. J is TRBJ2-3 and V is TRBV5-1; tentatively, D is TRBD2 (5 bases). CDR1 is SGHRS and CDR2 is YFSETQ in the germline V gene. V was cut by 0 bases and J by 4 bases, with 12 bases left in between. CDR3 size: 15 residues. The CDR3 sequence: CASSLERPGPDTQYF. For the CDR3, the DNA is TGCGCCAGCAGCTTGGAGCGGCCTGGGCCAGATACGCAGTATTTT.

The chain couples TRBV2 to TRBJ1-5; 9 positions agree with TRBD1. This CDR3 comprises 16 residues. Germline V gene data show CDR1 as SNHLY and CDR2 as FYNNEI. Trimming at V came to 6 bases and at J to 3 bases, leaving 9 bases not matched to a gene. CDR3 nucleotides: TGTGCCAGCAGCCTCGAAGGGACAGGGAACAATCAGCCCCAGCATTTT. Amino acids: CASSLEGTGNNQPQHF.

This clonotype appeared many times. The V call is TRBV6-2 or TRBV6-3, the J call TRBJ1-6; D is ambiguous. Germline assignment: CDR1 MNHEY and CDR2 SVGEGT. V lost 4 bases and J 12 bases, leaving 16 bases between the germline ends. The length of the CDR3 is 14 residues. This chain's CDR3 is CASSSLAAVGPLHF. For the CDR3, the DNA is TGTGCCAGCAGTTCCCTCGCGGCGGTAGGACCCCTCCACTTT.

The V and J genes are TRBV5-1 and TRBJ2-1, with unresolved D. Germline CDR1 and CDR2: SGHRS and YFSETQ. V was pared by 0 bases and J by 5 bases, with 6 bases between. This CDR3 has 13 residues. The CDR3 region is CASSLEPDNEQFF. The CDR3 nucleotides read TGCGCCAGCAGCTTGGAGCCCGACAATGAGCAGTTCTTC.

The V call is TRBV18, the J call TRBJ2-2, with 7 bases aligning to TRBD1. The CDR3 is 16 amino acids. After removal of 5 bases from V and 2 bases from J, the junction contained 8 bases not matched to a gene. Germline values: CDR1 KGHSH, CDR2 LQKENI. CDR3 residues: CASSFWTGINTGELFF. The CDR3 bases are TGTGCCAGCTCATTTTGGACAGGAATAAACACCGGGGAGCTGTTTTTT.

The sample holds a few counts of this clonotype. The V call is TRBV28, the J call TRBJ2-5, with no clear D. CDR1 and CDR2 from the germline V gene are MDHEN and SYDVKM. Trimming took off 3 bases at V and 5 bases at J, with 13 bases between the two ends. The CDR3 has 14 residues. The CDR3: CASSLSQVPETQYF. In DNA, the CDR3 is TGTGCCAGCAGTTTGTCCCAGGTTCCCGAGACCCAGTACTTC.